This TCR beta chain was observed in a study of regulatory T cells in long-lasting Graves disease (dated by TCRdb to the early 2020s). In the study overall: Newly diagnosed Graves' disease patients had taken antithyroid drugs for less than 3 months. Peripheral blood TCR sequencing and RNA sequencing compared persistent Graves' disease patients with newly diagnosed Graves' disease patients. TCR sequencing covered 13 persistent and about 20 newly diagnosed Graves' disease patients, approximately 33 samples in total. The study took place in China and was registered as a clinical trial.

The method behind the library was multiplex PCR. Sequencing relied on an Illumina HiSeq 4000. TCR beta libraries were built with iRepertoire HTBI primers and Arm-PCR amplification of CDR3 regions. Before sequencing, the PCR products underwent gel purification. The original methods were these. A total of some 65 TRBV and approximately 15 TRBJ segments were identified across samples and were used for gene usage analysis of CDR3 amino acid clonotypes. COPE and FqMerger were used to merge filtered high-quality paired reads into contigs. BLAST was used to align contigs to the IMGT TRBV, TRBD and TRBJ reference genes, and CDR3 was defined following IMGT. Highly expanded clones were defined as clonotypes with a frequency above 0.1%. Shannon entropy was used to measure repertoire diversity, and the Gini coefficient was used to measure V-J evenness. Public clonotypes were defined as clonotypes shared by more than one individual. The public reads were quality trimmed at Q25 with fastp and then assembled into clones with MiXCR by TCRdb, keeping productive beta chains. Entries that share a CDR3 protein sequence are merged under the most common genes and DNA. In this record, the V and J calls reflect TCRdb's handling and not the investigators' own analysis. Across this sample there are 400,000 to 550,000 distinct CDR3 sequences, with 15% seen only once. Roughly 17% of the sample goes to the ten largest clones.

From a lookup of the germline V gene, CDR1 and CDR2 are SGHDT and YYEEEE. Ends trimmed: V by 3 bases, J by 2 bases; bases unmatched to a gene: 9. The CDR3, cysteine through phenylalanine, is 16 amino acids long. Just the 48-base CDR3 DNA is kept, in frame starting at base 1. Findings and caveats that apply to the study as a whole: Only the TCR beta chain was sequenced and analyzed. Persistent Graves' disease patients showed lower TCR Shannon entropy and fewer highly expanded clones than newly diagnosed patients, suggesting clonal expansion. Persistent disease showed preferential use of TRBV28, TRBJ1-2 and TRBJ2-5, whereas newly diagnosed disease favored TRBV20-1 and TRBJ2-1. A larger number of public clonotypes was shared among persistent patients (more than 2,500) than among newly diagnosed patients (more than 850). Only peripheral blood was studied, because thyroid tissue, the primary lesion, was inaccessible. The authors acknowledged the small sample size as a limitation that may reduce accuracy.

This clonotype was counted between two and nine times. It lacks a known antigen. No per-base quality is available; no much larger clone lies one base away. The time point label of this sample denotes: newly diagnosed GD, antithyroid drugs for less than 3 months. For both TCR sequencing and RNA sequencing, RNA was extracted from PBMCs using TRIzol. The diagnosis of Graves' disease followed American Thyroid Association guidelines. Patients were recruited from an endocrinology department in Xi'an, China. From each patient, about 8.9 milliliters of peripheral blood was collected into an EDTA anticoagulant tube. Ficoll Paque Plus density gradient separation was used to isolate PBMCs, and no further T cell sorting was done. An Agilent 2100 Bioanalyzer and agarose gel were used to check RNA quality, while a NanoDrop 2000 measured RNA concentration. Another study also made use of these data, one on T cells in Graves' hyperthyroidism and ophthalmopathy. Drawing on the second study: Graves' hyperthyroidism was defined as stable when no progression to ophthalmopathy occurred over 18 months of follow-up. Hyperthyroidism patients were newly diagnosed, with disease duration under 2 months, and aged 18 to 65 years. Exclusion was applied to patients with uncontrolled infections, other autoimmune diseases, pregnancy or lactation. Diagnoses were established on the basis of clinical symptoms, serum thyroxine and TRAb, thyroid ultrasound, and orbital computed tomography. The TCR CDR3 was subjected to a first round of RT-PCR using the HTBI primer set and the Qiagen OneStep RT-PCR kit. Blood samples also contained most of the expanded thyroid clonotypes (frequency above 0.001), which suggests that blood repertoires may reflect thyroid immune responses. In cross-validation, a model built on a 13 V-J signature told ophthalmopathy apart from stable hyperthyroidism with over 85% sensitivity and 81% to 82% specificity, and in testing the same model reached 80%/75%. During validation, the model predicted progression to ophthalmopathy a median of around 7 months ahead of onset, with approximately 71% sensitivity and more than 72% specificity. To identify TCR V-J signatures that set the groups apart, the researchers used a discovery cohort of about a hundred patients, made up of roughly 45 with Graves' ophthalmopathy and 57 with stable Graves' hyperthyroidism. An independent validation cohort of 18 to 20 hyperthyroidism patients and about 16 patients who later progressed to ophthalmopathy tested prospective prediction of ophthalmopathy. The approximately 97 discovery patients were randomly divided into training and test sets at a 7:3 ratio. Thyroid tissue and blood T-cell repertoires from about six Graves' hyperthyroidism patients were also compared in the study. Once sampling was done, hyperthyroidism patients were given methimazole at a starting dose of 30 mg daily, whereas ophthalmopathy patients were given high-dose intravenous methylprednisolone. Libraries were constructed in a second round of multiplex PCR, after which size selection and purification were carried out. The libraries were sequenced on an Illumina HiSeq2000 using paired-end 100 bp reads. SOAPnuke was used to process the raw data, removing reads that contained adapters or uncalled bases, had a mean Phred below 15, or lacked an exact match to the constant primer or identifier. High-quality paired reads were merged using COPE v1.2.5, and each unique nucleotide sequence was defined as a clonotype. MiTCR v1.1 was used to align the clonotypes against IMGT TRBV, TRBD and TRBJ reference segments. The analysis included only V-J combinations with a frequency above 0.0001, which together covered roughly 99% of the repertoires. The TCS score was defined as the ratio of F50 (clonal expansion) to E x V (chaos), calculated using BLOSUM62-based TCRdist between CDR3 peptides within each V-J. Welch's t-statistics and random forest reduced around 520 V-J features to 13, which were used in a naive Bayes classifier (R e1071). Sample size was not statistically predetermined, and investigators were not blinded to group allocation. The paper describes TCR Vbeta CDR3 sequencing of about 140 peripheral blood samples, made up of under 50 ophthalmopathy patients, 70 to 75 hyperthyroidism patients and 17 progressor patients.

This TCR derives from a woman younger than 45 with Graves disease. Donor details come from another sample of the same person, matched by shared clones. The source was peripheral blood mononuclear cells (PBMCs), collected at new diagnosis, from a patient treated with antithyroid drugs. The chain is made from TRBV5-6 and TRBJ2-3, with 7 junctional bases fitting TRBD1. At the DNA level, the sequence is TGTGCCAGCAGCTCACCCCGGGACAGTTACACAGATACGCAGTATTTT. The translation is CASSSPRDSYTDTQYF. The variable domain in full, with residues beyond the CDR3 obtained from the reference TRBV5-6 and TRBJ2-3 genes, is DAGVTQSPTHLIKTRGQQVTLRCSPKSGHDTVSWYQQALGQGPQFIFQYYEEEERQRGNFPDRFSGHQFPNYSSELNVNALLLGDSALYLCASSSPRDSYTDTQYFGPGTRLTVL.